This T cell receptor beta chain was retrieved from a study of T cells after posttransplantation cyclophosphamide (TCRdb year 2016). Turning to the overall study: Using TRB sequencing, the study followed how the T cell repertoire rebuilt after myeloablative bone marrow transplantation with posttransplantation cyclophosphamide given as GVHD prophylaxis. TRB sequencing was also done on up to about 3 additional blood samples from 2 to 5.2 years after transplant in 3 patients, and on pretransplant blood from 4 patients. TRB sequencing was performed on blood from all 35 or so PTCy patients with 1-year posttransplant specimens. Because TRA and TRB clonality were tightly correlated in 8 or 9 samples, subsequent TCR analyses were focused on TRB only. Samples from approximately 40 PTCy-treated patients and 15 to 20 related bone marrow donors of those patients were subjected to antigen receptor sequencing. Public TRB sequences were searched against a database of over 3,600 sequences associated with responses to pathogens, tumor antigens, self-antigens and alloantigens. On the study overall, not on this receptor specifically: At 1-2 months, donor-recipient similarity was low but rose over the first year, and the later blood repertoires were often dominated by donor CD8+ memory clones. Across 35 to 55 patients, TRB clonality was highly associated with recipient CMV seropositivity and CMV reactivation, and diversity in PTCy patients was similar to diversity in CNI/methotrexate controls. The TRB repertoires of T cells infiltrating skin or the GI tract showed only limited overlap with the TRB repertoires found in blood.

The V and J ends are trimmed by 1 base and 8 bases, leaving 9 bases between them. Looking up the germline V gene (reference sequence) yields CDR1 SGHNT and CDR2 YYREEE. Measured from the cysteine to the phenylalanine, the CDR3 is 12 residues long. The retained sequence is limited to the CDR3, 36 bases, with the frame set at the first base. This clone turned up a few times. Its antigen is unknown. Per-base qualities were not stored, and no clone one base away is much larger. Peripheral blood samples were provided by related bone marrow donors on the day of marrow donation. Mononuclear cells from peripheral blood and bone marrow were separated by Ficoll-Hypaque density centrifugation and then cryopreserved. TRB sequencing was run on genomic DNA with either the immunoSEQ assay at survey resolution or the hsTCRB kit. Turning to the authors' computational methods: The immunoSEQ software handled initial read processing, and the LymphoSeq R package was used for repertoire analyses. Clonality was computed as 1 minus normalized Shannon entropy, and a Gini coefficient was also calculated for each TRB dataset. To infer phenotypes in unsorted samples, TRB sequences from sorted subsets of the recipient or donor were mapped onto unsorted samples from the same recipient. TCRdb re-hosts the immuneACCESS table, in-frame sequences only. Its copies lack some clones; in the studies checked, an unresolved V gene accounts for under half of them, and the cause for the rest is not known. Clone size and the V and J calls come from that table; the DNA yielded D and trimming. With around 24,000 clones recorded, this sample contains no clone counted only once. The top ten clones comprise around 7% of the sample.

This clonotype was sampled from a woman in her fifties or sixties in good health, CMV-negative, and a related stem cell transplant donor. The specimen sequenced was PBMCs. This chain joins TRBV5-4 to TRBJ1-2; too little of a D gene remains to name it. The CDR3 corresponds to CASSLLTNGYTF. The DNA sequence reads TGTGCCAGCAGCTTGCTCACAAACGGCTACACCTTC.